The 12 T cell receptor beta chains reported below all come from one sample, sequenced in a study of blood T cells in healthy people across ages (dated by TCRdb to 2014 to 2015). The library was generated by 5' RACE. Instrument on record: Illumina HiSeq 2500. A second PCR of roughly 7 to 11 cycles was performed with a sample-barcoded 5' primer and a J-beta primer mix. TCRdb reprocessing: public reads trimmed at Q25 with fastp, clones called with MiXCR, in-frame beta chains kept. Every distinct CDR3 protein forms one entry, paired with its most common genes and DNA. For this sample the table gives some 1,500,000 distinct CDR3 sequences, of which 42% were detected only once. The ten largest account for more than 4% of the sample. The sample comprised blood. The receptors were gathered from a young woman in good health.

The chain couples TRBV6-2 or TRBV6-3 to TRBJ2-1, with TRBD2 identical over 8 bases. The germline gives CDR1 MNHEY, CDR2 SVGEGT. Unmatched junction bases numbered 4, after V lost 6 bases and J lost 0 bases. The CDR3 covers 15 residues. The CDR3 reads CASRPSGGSYNEQFF. The CDR3, as DNA: TGTGCCAGCAGACCAAGCGGGGGCTCCTACAATGAGCAGTTCTTC.

The rearrangement links TRBV29-1 to TRBJ2-5, with D possibly TRBD2 on 5 matching bases. V was shortened by 4 bases and J by 3 bases, with 15 bases between the two germline ends. The CDR3 runs 14 residues. The germline CDR1 and CDR2 sequences are SQVTM and ANQGSEA. The CDR3 DNA reads TGCAGCGTTGCCGGACTCACCGGGGAAGAGACCCAGTACTTC. Translated: CSVAGLTGEETQYF.

On this clonotype itself: One junction end does not reproduce the germline sequence, and a read error may be involved. This chain links TRBV12-3 or TRBV12-4 with TRBJ2-5; possibly TRBD1 for D (6 bases). The CDR3 has 16 residues. The CDR3, as DNA: TGTGCCAGCAGTTTATTCGACAGGTCGTACCAAGAGACCCGGTACTTC. Translated: CASSLFDRSYQETRYF.

In DNA form, the CDR3 reads TGTGCCAGCAGCCACCAGGGTTGGGGCACTGAAGCTTTCTTT. It translates to CASSHQGWGTEAFF. This rearrangement joins TRBV7-9 to TRBJ1-1; the D gene is possibly TRBD1 (5 bases). Trimming took off 5 bases at V and 4 bases at J, with 14 bases between the two ends. CDR1 is SEHNR and CDR2 is FQNEAQ in the germline V gene (reference sequence). The CDR3 is 14 amino acids.

This clonotype was counted a few times. The junction shows a germline mismatch at one end, possibly a read error. This rearrangement joins TRBV3-1 to TRBJ2-3; D assignment may be TRBD1 or TRBD2 (5 bases each). Per germline, CDR1 LGHDT and CDR2 YNNKEL (reference sequence). The CDR3 length is 14 residues. The CDR3 sequence: CASSQEGLTDTQYF. The DNA for the CDR3 is TGCGCCAGCAGCCAAGAGGGGTTGACGGATACGCAGTATTTT.

The rearrangement links TRBV7-9 to TRBJ2-3, with D perhaps TRBD2 (5 bases). The CDR3 runs 17 residues. Germline V CDR1 and CDR2: SEHNR, FQNEAQ (reference sequence). V gave up 1 base and J gave up 3 bases, with 17 bases separating them. For the CDR3, the DNA is TGTGCCAGCAGCTTAGGCGCCCCTAGCTTGAAGACAGATACGCAGTATTTT. Amino acids: CASSLGAPSLKTDTQYF.

A remark on this clonotype: A much larger clone lies one base from this, so it may be a read error. CDR3 residues: CAGSLENYGYTF. CDR3 DNA sequence: TGTGCCGGCAGCTTAGAAAACTATGGCTACACCTTC. This chain connects TRBV7-9 to TRBJ1-2; D gene uncertain. Germline V lookup: CDR1 SEHNR, CDR2 FQNEAQ (reference sequence). This CDR3 region has 12 residues.

The chain has TRBV15 and TRBJ2-7, with a weak D call TRBD2 (5 bases). Trimming left V 0 bases short and J 7 bases short, with 22 bases between. CDR1 LNHNV and CDR2 YYDKDF come from the germline V gene (reference sequence). CDR3 length: 17 amino acids. This chain's CDR3 is CATSRDLREFSYNEQYF. The CDR3 coding sequence is TGTGCCACCAGCAGAGATCTTAGGGAGTTCTCCTACAATGAGCAGTACTTC.

V is TRBV29-1 and J is TRBJ2-1; the D call may be TRBD1 or TRBD2 (5 bases each). The DNA matches TRBJ2-7 better at its end, which makes the J call doubtful. CDR1 is SQVTM, CDR2 ANQGSEA, per germline. The CDR3 has 15 residues. CDR3 coding DNA: TGCAGCGTCTGGGCAGGGAGTCGTTTCTACAATGAGCAGTACTTC. The encoded protein is CSVWAGSRFYNEQYF.

The chain has TRBV2 and TRBJ1-2, with 10 bases lining up with TRBD1. J lost 7 bases, V lost 9 bases, and 11 bases had no gene match. There are 14 residues in the CDR3. CDR1 and CDR2 from the germline V gene are SNHLY and FYNNEI. CDR3 nucleotide sequence: TGTGCCAGAGCCCTGAACGGACAGGGGGGTGGCTACACCTTC. Translation gives CARALNGQGGGYTF.

The genes are TRBV20-1 and TRBJ2-2; TRBD2 matches 11 bases. The CDR3 contains 14 residues. CDR1 and CDR2 from the germline V gene are DFQATT and SNEGSKA (reference sequence). J lost 6 bases, V lost 5 bases, and 5 bases had no gene match. CDR3 nucleotides: TGCAGTGCTGCAACTAGCGGGGGTCCCGGGGAGCTGTTTTTT. It translates to CSAATSGGPGELFF.

The table lists this clonotype with a few counts. The chain combines TRBV6-5 with TRBJ2-2; no clear D. The CDR3 is 13 amino acids. Trimming stripped 8 bases from V and 0 bases from J, with 7 bases between. Germline loops: CDR1 MNHEY, CDR2 SVGAGI. The CDR3 sequence: CASSHANTGELFF. CDR3 sequence (DNA): TGTGCCAGCTCCCACGCGAACACCGGGGAGCTGTTTTTT.